Each of the 28 T cell receptor beta chains below was sequenced from the same sample in a study of OX40 agonist ivuxolimab in advanced cancers. Sequencing was performed with immunoSEQ multiplex PCR; in TCRdb, only in-frame clones are kept and a portion is missing. The top ten clones hold over 0.6% of a sample with tens of thousands of clones, approximately 78% of them seen once. This sample comprised CD4+ or CD8+ T cells sorted from blood, obtained in a trial of the OX40 agonist ivuxolimab. The receptors derive from an adult with an advanced solid tumor such as melanoma, head and neck, liver or kidney cancer.

The V and J genes are TRBV7-8 and TRBJ2-5; possibly TRBD1 for D (6 bases). CDR3 length: 18 residues. CDR1 SGHVS and CDR2 FQNEAQ come from the germline V gene. Trimming left V 4 bases short and J 1 base short, with 22 bases between. The CDR3 loop is CASSSHPDTGTRQETQYF. DNA for the CDR3: TGTGCCAGCAGCTCCCACCCCGACACCGGGACACGCCAAGAGACCCAGTACTTC.

The V gene is TRBV10-3, the J gene TRBJ1-3; 9 nucleotides align to TRBD1. The trim removed 6 bases at V and 8 bases at J, leaving 8 bases unmatched. The CDR3 length is 14 residues. Germline V lookup: CDR1 ENHRY, CDR2 SYGVKD. DNA for the CDR3: TGTGCCATCAGATCAGACAGGGGGGGAGACACCATATATTTT. Translated: CAIRSDRGGDTIYF.

J is TRBJ2-1 and V is TRBV5-1; no firm D call. The germline V gene has CDR1 SGHRS and CDR2 YFSETQ. The CDR3 loop spans 14 amino acids. V lost 3 bases, J lost 2 bases, and 9 bases lay in between. CDR3 loop: CASSSHLAYNEQFF. The CDR3 nucleotides read TGCGCCAGCAGCTCCCATCTGGCCTACAATGAGCAGTTCTTC.

The chain uses TRBV18 and TRBJ1-3, with TRBD1 matching 7 bases. The CDR3 spans 13 residues. The V gene's germline CDR1 is KGHSH and CDR2 LQKENI. Unmatched junction bases numbered 4, after V lost 3 bases and J lost 8 bases. The CDR3 reads CASSPSQGDTIYF. CDR3 DNA sequence: TGTGCCAGCTCACCGTCGCAGGGGGACACCATATATTTT. Complete variable domain (other parts from reference TRBV18 and TRBJ1-3): NAGVMQNPRHLVRRRGQEARLRCSPMKGHSHVYWYRQLPEEGLKFMVYLQKENIIDESGMPKERFSAEFPKEGPSILRIQQVVRGDSAAYFCASSPSQGDTIYFGEGSWLTVV.

V gene TRBV2 combines with J gene TRBJ2-3; a possible D gene is TRBD1 (6 bases). The CDR3 consists of 14 residues. CDR1 is SNHLY, CDR2 FYNNEI, per germline. Trimming left V 5 bases short and J 2 bases short, with 11 bases between. CDR3 sequence (DNA): TGTGCCAGCAGTCGGGACACGACCACAGATACGCAGTATTTT. It translates to CASSRDTTTDTQYF.

The chain is built from TRBV4-2 and TRBJ1-6; 7 nucleotides agree with TRBD1. The V gene's germline CDR1 is LGHNA and CDR2 YNFKEQ. V shed 4 bases, J shed 10 bases, and the junction held 7 bases outside the gene matches. The CDR3 has 14 amino acids. The CDR3 here is CASSPRQGTSPLHF. DNA for the CDR3: TGTGCCAGCAGCCCGAGACAGGGTACCTCACCCCTCCACTTT.

V and J are TRBV2 and TRBJ2-2; TRBD1 matches 7 bases. Unmatched junction bases numbered 6, after V lost 3 bases and J lost 5 bases. The CDR3 covers 15 residues. CDR1 is SNHLY and CDR2 is FYNNEI in the germline V gene. CDR3: CASSDDSGQTGELFF. The CDR3 bases are TGTGCCAGCAGTGATGACTCGGGACAGACCGGGGAGCTGTTTTTT.

The J gene is TRBJ1-2, the V gene TRBV19; maybe TRBD1 (5 bases). CDR3 size: 14 residues. Germline CDR1 LNHDA, CDR2 SQIVND (reference sequence). V was pared by 5 bases and J by 4 bases, with 14 bases between. The CDR3, as DNA: TGTGCCAGTAGTGTCGACAGCAACGGCTATGGCTACACCTTC. Its protein is CASSVDSNGYGYTF.

V is TRBV7-3 and J is TRBJ2-5; D gene ambiguous. CDR1 is SGHTA and CDR2 is FQGTGA in the germline V gene. CDR3 length: 14 amino acids. V lost 0 bases and J 3 bases, leaving 8 bases between the germline ends. The CDR3 DNA is TGTGCCAGCAGCTTAACAGGGAATGAAGAGACCCAGTACTTC. Its translation is CASSLTGNEETQYF.

This clone was seen a handful of times. The chain recombines TRBV5-6 with TRBJ1-3, with 7 bases matching TRBD1. This CDR3 has 16 amino acids. Germline loops: CDR1 SGHDT, CDR2 YYEEEE. V lost 6 bases and J lost 3; bases outside the gene matches: 12. The CDR3 region is CASTPAGGDYGNTIYF. As DNA, the CDR3 is TGTGCCAGCACCCCCGCAGGGGGGGACTATGGAAACACCATATATTTT.

The CDR3 region is CASRPGPRNTEAFF. The CDR3 nucleotides read TGTGCCAGCAGACCCGGCCCCCGGAACACTGAAGCTTTCTTT. The chain joins TRBV6-5 to TRBJ1-1; D call uncertain. Germline lookup yields CDR1 MNHEY and CDR2 SVGAGI. CDR3 length equals 14 residues. The V and J ends lost 6 bases and 1 base respectively, with 12 bases between them.

The rearrangement uses TRBV5-6 and TRBJ2-2; D remains ambiguous. The CDR3 totals 12 residues. V was cut by 2 bases and J by 5 bases, with 4 bases left in between. The V gene's germline CDR1 is SGHDT and CDR2 YYEEEE. CDR3: CASSFATGELFF. The CDR3 DNA is TGTGCCAGCAGCTTTGCGACCGGGGAGCTGTTTTTT.

This sequence joins TRBV5-4 and TRBJ2-1, with 12 bases identical to TRBD2. Germline values: CDR1 SGHNT, CDR2 YYREEE (reference sequence). The trim removed 3 bases at V and 8 bases at J, leaving 9 bases unmatched. This CDR3 region has 16 residues. This CDR3 is CASSSLLAGGGDEQFF. Written as DNA, the CDR3 is TGTGCCAGCAGCTCCCTACTAGCGGGGGGCGGGGATGAGCAGTTCTTC.

V usage is TRBV7-8 and J usage is TRBJ1-5; D is unclear. This CDR3 has 12 amino acids. The V and J ends lost 7 bases and 2 bases respectively, with 6 bases between them. Germline V gene data show CDR1 as SGHVS and CDR2 as FQNEAQ. The CDR3 sequence is CASKSGNQPQHF. CDR3 DNA sequence: TGTGCCAGCAAATCTGGCAATCAGCCCCAGCATTTT.

This clone was seen a few times. The chain carries TRBV4-2 and TRBJ2-7, with D perhaps matching TRBD2 (6 bases). Germline assignment: CDR1 LGHNA and CDR2 YNFKEQ. The CDR3 is made up of 16 amino acids. Trimming cost V 0 bases and J 6 bases, with 18 bases left between them. The CDR3 is CASSQEAGLGSTEQYF. DNA for the CDR3: TGTGCCAGCAGCCAAGAAGCGGGCCTAGGGTCTACCGAGCAGTACTTC.

This clone was observed a single time. This chain uses TRBV11-1 with TRBJ2-2, with D hard to call. V was clipped by 5 bases and J by 4 bases, with 8 bases between them. Germline CDR1 is SGHAT and CDR2 is FQDESV (reference sequence). The CDR3 is 13 residues long. The CDR3 reads CASSRKGTGELFF. The CDR3 coding sequence is TGTGCCAGCAGCCGGAAGGGCACCGGGGAGCTGTTTTTT.

This clone has a single count. This chain uses TRBV9 with TRBJ1-3; 7 bases match TRBD1. The CDR3 extends over 14 amino acids. Germline trimming cut 0 bases from V and 4 bases from J; bases unmatched to any gene: 1. Germline V CDR1 and CDR2: SGDLS, YYNGEE. CDR3 residues: CASSVEGQGNTIYF. CDR3 DNA: TGTGCCAGCAGCGTAGAGGGACAGGGAAACACCATATATTTT.

A word on this clone: At one of its ends the junction is not consistent with the germline gene, which may arise from a read error. The rearrangement uses TRBV6-6 and TRBJ1-1; D remains ambiguous. Germline V gene data show CDR1 as MNHNY and CDR2 as SVGAGI (reference sequence). The length of the CDR3 is 14 residues. The CDR3 region is CASRGSMGNAEAFF. As DNA, the CDR3 is TGTGCCAGCAGAGGAAGTATGGGGAACGCTGAAGCTTTCTTT.

This clone was seen more than once but under ten times. The chain has TRBV14 and TRBJ2-3; D call uncertain. The CDR3 is made up of 14 amino acids. With 0 bases removed from V and 7 bases from J, the gap between germline ends came to 11 bases. Germline V gene sequence: CDR1 SGHDN, CDR2 FVKESK. The CDR3 region has the DNA TGTGCCAGCAGCCAAGATTTAGCATCGTATACGCAGTATTTT. It codes for CASSQDLASYTQYF.

The chain recombines TRBV6-5 with TRBJ1-2; D is uncertain. The CDR3 extends over 13 amino acids. The V end was cut by 4 bases, the J end by 5 bases, with 11 bases between. Germline CDR1 reads MNHEY; CDR2 reads SVGAGI. The CDR3 DNA is TGTGCCAGCAGTTCAAACCCCGGGTATGGCTACACCTTC. This encodes CASSSNPGYGYTF.

This clone was detected only a few times. The chain uses TRBV10-3 and TRBJ2-5, with 7 bases fitting TRBD2. The CDR3 is 12 amino acids. Unmatched junction bases numbered 3, after V lost 3 bases and J lost 8 bases. The germline gives CDR1 ENHRY, CDR2 SYGVKD. CDR3 amino acids: CAISDVTSTQYF. The CDR3 DNA sequence: TGTGCCATCAGTGACGTGACTAGCACCCAGTACTTC.

The chain employs TRBV28 and TRBJ1-1; D call uncertain. V was cut by 6 bases and J by 1 base, with 21 bases left in between. Germline values: CDR1 MDHEN, CDR2 SYDVKM. The CDR3 covers 17 residues. CDR3 protein: CASSPIFRGRGNTEAFF. The CDR3 coding sequence is TGTGCCAGCAGCCCAATCTTCCGGGGAAGAGGGAACACTGAAGCTTTCTTT.

The chain couples TRBV7-6 to TRBJ1-4, with D unclear. Germline V gene lookup returns CDR1 SGHVS and CDR2 FNYEAQ. This CDR3 has 13 residues. V was trimmed by 5 bases and J by 7 bases, leaving 11 bases between them. CDR3 sequence reads: CASSLGRGEKLFF. The CDR3 DNA reads as TGTGCCAGCAGCCTCGGACGGGGTGAAAAACTGTTTTTT. The full variable domain, completed using reference TRBV7-6 and TRBJ1-4, is GAGVSQSPRYKVTKRGQDVALRCDPISGHVSLYWYRQALGQGPEFLTYFNYEAQQDKSGLPNDRFSAERPEGSISTLTIQRTEQRDSAMYRCASSLGRGEKLFFGSGTQLSVL.

In its sample, this clone was seen a few times. V and J are TRBV9 and TRBJ1-1, with D maybe TRBD1 (5 bases). V gave up 0 bases and J gave up 6 bases, with 9 bases separating them. This CDR3 region has 13 residues. Germline V gives CDR1 SGDLS, CDR2 YYNGEE. The CDR3 reads CASSVAPRAEAFF. DNA of the CDR3: TGTGCCAGCAGCGTAGCTCCCAGGGCTGAAGCTTTCTTT.

Concerning this clone: Other DNA variants within this sample encode the same CDR3. The chain links TRBV7-9 to TRBJ2-7; D perhaps matches TRBD2 (6 bases). The CDR3 consists of 15 residues. Trimming cost V 4 bases and J 4 bases, with 17 bases left between them. Germline CDR1 and CDR2: SEHNR and FQNEAQ (reference sequence). The CDR3 nucleotides read TGTGCCAGCAGCTCTTCGACTAGACGGATTTACGAGCAGTACTTC. This gives the protein CASSSSTRRIYEQYF.

This chain joins TRBV11-2 and TRBJ2-3; 8 bases are a match to TRBD1. The CDR3 spans 15 residues. In germline, CDR1 is SGHAT, CDR2 FQNNGV. V lost 3 bases, J lost 2 bases, and 4 bases stayed unmatched. CDR3 sequence reads: CASSFAGQATDTQYF. The DNA of the CDR3 is TGTGCCAGCAGCTTTGCGGGACAGGCCACAGATACGCAGTATTTT.

The chain employs TRBV5-1 and TRBJ2-3; 7 bases line up with TRBD2. Germline CDR1 SGHRS, CDR2 YFSETQ. J was trimmed by 1 base and V by 2 bases; bases with no gene match: 1. There are 14 residues in the CDR3. The CDR3 reads CASSFSGGTDTQYF. CDR3 in DNA: TGCGCCAGCAGCTTCAGCGGGGGCACAGATACGCAGTATTTT.

This rearrangement joins TRBV6-5 to TRBJ1-1; D unresolved. CDR1 is MNHEY and CDR2 is SVGAGI in the germline V gene. Trimming left V 5 bases short and J 6 bases short, with 13 bases between. The CDR3 runs 13 residues. CDR3 loop: CASSLHGGAEAFF. In DNA, the CDR3 is TGTGCCAGCAGTCTCCATGGAGGAGCTGAAGCTTTCTTT.